This record concerns one T cell receptor (beta chain) sequence. As yet, its antigen is unknown. Germline V gives CDR1 LGHNA, CDR2 YNFKEQ. This CDR3 contains 17 residues. Trimming left V 0 bases short and J 0 bases short, with 12 bases between. These data come from a study of identical twins. Study-wide findings and caveats: The study found weaker excess twin sharing in beta out-of-frame sequences.

Each CDR3 protein is one row after TCRdb ran MiXCR on the 5' RACE reads. The data show 1.5 million to 2 million distinct CDR3 sequences, with 25% to 35% seen just once and over 0.25% held by the top ten. The chain uses TRBV4-2 and TRBJ1-3; D is perhaps TRBD1 (6 bases). The TCR sequence derives from a newborn girl in good health. The sample taken for sequencing was cord blood. The DNA for the CDR3 is TGTGCCAGCAGCCAAGATCTGGGGGGCCTCTCTGGAAACACCATATATTTT. This gives the protein CASSQDLGGLSGNTIYF.